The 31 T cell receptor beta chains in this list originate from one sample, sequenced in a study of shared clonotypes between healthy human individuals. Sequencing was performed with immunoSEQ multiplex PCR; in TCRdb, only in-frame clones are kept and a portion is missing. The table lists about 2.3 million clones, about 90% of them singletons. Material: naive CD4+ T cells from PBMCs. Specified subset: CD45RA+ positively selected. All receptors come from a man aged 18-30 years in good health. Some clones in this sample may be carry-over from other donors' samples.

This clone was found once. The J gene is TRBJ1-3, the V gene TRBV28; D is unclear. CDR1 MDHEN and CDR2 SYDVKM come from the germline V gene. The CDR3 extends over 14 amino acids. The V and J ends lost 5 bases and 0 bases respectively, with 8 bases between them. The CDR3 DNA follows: TGTGCCAGCAGTCCAGCCAACTCTGGAAACACCATATATTTT. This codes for CASSPANSGNTIYF.

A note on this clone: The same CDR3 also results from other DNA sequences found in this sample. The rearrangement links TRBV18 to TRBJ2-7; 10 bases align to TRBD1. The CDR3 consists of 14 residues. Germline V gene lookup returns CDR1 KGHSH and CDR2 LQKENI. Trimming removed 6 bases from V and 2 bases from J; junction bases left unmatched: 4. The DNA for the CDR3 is TGTGCCAGCTCCCCCGGGACAGGGGCCTACGAGCAGTACTTC. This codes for CASSPGTGAYEQYF.

CDR3 sequence (DNA): TGTGCCAGCAGCTTGGGACTAGATACAGATACGCAGTATTTT. Its protein is CASSLGLDTDTQYF. The rearrangement uses TRBV5-4 and TRBJ2-3; D may be TRBD2 (6 bases). V was shortened by 0 bases and J by 3 bases, with 8 bases between the two germline ends. Germline V gives CDR1 SGHNT, CDR2 YYREEE (reference sequence). There are 14 residues in the CDR3.

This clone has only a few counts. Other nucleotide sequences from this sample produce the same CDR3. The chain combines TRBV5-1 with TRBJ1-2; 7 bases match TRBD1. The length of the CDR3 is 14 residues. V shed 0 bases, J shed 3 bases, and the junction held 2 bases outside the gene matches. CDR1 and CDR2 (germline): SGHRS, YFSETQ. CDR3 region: CASSLAGGDYGYTF. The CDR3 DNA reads TGCGCCAGCAGCTTGGCAGGGGGGGACTATGGCTACACCTTC.

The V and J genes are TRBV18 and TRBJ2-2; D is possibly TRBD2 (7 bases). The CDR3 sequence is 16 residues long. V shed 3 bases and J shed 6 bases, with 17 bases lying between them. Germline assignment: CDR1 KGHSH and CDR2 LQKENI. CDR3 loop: CASSPPGGLGAGELFF. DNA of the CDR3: TGTGCCAGCTCACCTCCGGGGGGCCTAGGGGCCGGGGAGCTGTTTTTT.

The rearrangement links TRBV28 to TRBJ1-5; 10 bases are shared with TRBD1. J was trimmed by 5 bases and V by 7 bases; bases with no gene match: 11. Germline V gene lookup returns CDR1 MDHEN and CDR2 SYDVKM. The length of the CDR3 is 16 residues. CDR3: CASITAKDRGHQPQHF. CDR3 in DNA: TGTGCCAGCATCACGGCGAAAGACAGGGGGCATCAGCCCCAGCATTTT.

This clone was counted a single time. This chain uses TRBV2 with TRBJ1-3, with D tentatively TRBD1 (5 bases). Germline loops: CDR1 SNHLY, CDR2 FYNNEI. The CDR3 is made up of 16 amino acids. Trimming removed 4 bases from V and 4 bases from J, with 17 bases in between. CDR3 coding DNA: TGTGCCAGCAGTGTGTCCAGGGAACGGCGAGGAAACACCATATATTTT. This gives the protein CASSVSRERRGNTIYF.

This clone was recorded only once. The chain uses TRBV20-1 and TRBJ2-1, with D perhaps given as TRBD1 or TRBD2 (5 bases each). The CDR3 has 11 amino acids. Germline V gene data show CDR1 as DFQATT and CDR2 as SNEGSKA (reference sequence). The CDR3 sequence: CTGGPPNEQFF. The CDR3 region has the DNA TGCACTGGGGGACCGCCCAATGAGCAGTTCTTC.

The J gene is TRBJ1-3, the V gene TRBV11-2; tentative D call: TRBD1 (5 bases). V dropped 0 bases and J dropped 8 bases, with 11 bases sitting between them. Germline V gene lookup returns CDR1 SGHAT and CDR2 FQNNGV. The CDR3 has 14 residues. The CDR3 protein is CASSLDRRVHTIYF. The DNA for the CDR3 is TGTGCCAGCAGCTTAGATCGCAGGGTTCACACCATATATTTT.

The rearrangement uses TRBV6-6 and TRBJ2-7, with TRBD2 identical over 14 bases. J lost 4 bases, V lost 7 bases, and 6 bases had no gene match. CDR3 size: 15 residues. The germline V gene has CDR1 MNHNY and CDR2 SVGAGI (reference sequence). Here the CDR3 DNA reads TGTGCCAGCACCGGACTAGCGGGAGGCAGATACGAGCAGTACTTC. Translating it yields CASTGLAGGRYEQYF.

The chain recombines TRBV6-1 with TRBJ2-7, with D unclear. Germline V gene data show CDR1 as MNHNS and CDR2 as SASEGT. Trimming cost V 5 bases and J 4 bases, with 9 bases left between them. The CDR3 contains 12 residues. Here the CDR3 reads CASSNYGYEQYF. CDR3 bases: TGTGCCAGCAGTAATTACGGGTACGAGCAGTACTTC.

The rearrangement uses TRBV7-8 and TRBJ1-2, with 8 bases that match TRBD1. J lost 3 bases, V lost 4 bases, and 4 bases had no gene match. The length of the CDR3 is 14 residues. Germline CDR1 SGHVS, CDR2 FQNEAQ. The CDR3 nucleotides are TGTGCCAGCAGCTATGGACAGGGCGACTATGGCTACACCTTC. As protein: CASSYGQGDYGYTF.

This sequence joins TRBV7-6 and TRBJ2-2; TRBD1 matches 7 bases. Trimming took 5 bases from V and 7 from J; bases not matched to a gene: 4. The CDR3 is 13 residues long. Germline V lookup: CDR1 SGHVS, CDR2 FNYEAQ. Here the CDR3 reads CASSETGSGELFF. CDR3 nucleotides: TGTGCCAGCAGCGAGACAGGGAGCGGGGAGCTGTTTTTT. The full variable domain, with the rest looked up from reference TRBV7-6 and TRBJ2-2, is GAGVSQSPRYKVTKRGQDVALRCDPISGHVSLYWYRQALGQGPEFLTYFNYEAQQDKSGLPNDRFSAERPEGSISTLTIQRTEQRDSAMYRCASSETGSGELFFGEGSRLTVL.

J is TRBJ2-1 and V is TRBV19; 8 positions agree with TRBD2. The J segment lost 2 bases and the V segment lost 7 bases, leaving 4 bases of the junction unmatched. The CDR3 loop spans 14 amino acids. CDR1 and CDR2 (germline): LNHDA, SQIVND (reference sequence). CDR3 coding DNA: TGTGCCAGTAAGCGGGAGACGCCCTACAATGAGCAGTTCTTC. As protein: CASKRETPYNEQFF.

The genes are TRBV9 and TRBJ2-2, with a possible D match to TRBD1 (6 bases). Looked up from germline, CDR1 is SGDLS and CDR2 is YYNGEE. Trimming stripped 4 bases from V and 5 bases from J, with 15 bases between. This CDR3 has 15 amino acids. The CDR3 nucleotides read TGTGCCAGCAGCCCCAAACGGACAGCTACCGGGGAGCTGTTTTTT. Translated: CASSPKRTATGELFF.

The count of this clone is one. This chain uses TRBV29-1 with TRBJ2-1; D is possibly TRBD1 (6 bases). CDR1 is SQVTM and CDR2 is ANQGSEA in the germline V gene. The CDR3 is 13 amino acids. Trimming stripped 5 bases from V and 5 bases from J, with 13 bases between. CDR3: CSVLDSLNNEQFF. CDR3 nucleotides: TGCAGCGTTTTGGACAGCCTAAACAATGAGCAGTTCTTC.

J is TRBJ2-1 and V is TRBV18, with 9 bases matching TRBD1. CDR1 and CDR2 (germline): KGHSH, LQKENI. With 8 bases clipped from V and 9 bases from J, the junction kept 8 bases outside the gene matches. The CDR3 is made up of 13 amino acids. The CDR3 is CASLKQGAGEQFF. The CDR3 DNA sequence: TGTGCCAGCCTTAAACAGGGGGCCGGTGAGCAGTTCTTC.

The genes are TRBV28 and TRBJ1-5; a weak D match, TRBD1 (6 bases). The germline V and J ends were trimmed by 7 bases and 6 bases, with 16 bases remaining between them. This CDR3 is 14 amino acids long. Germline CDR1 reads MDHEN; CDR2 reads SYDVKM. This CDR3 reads CASTPQGSGQPQHF. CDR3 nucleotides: TGTGCCAGCACGCCACAGGGTTCGGGTCAGCCCCAGCATTTT.

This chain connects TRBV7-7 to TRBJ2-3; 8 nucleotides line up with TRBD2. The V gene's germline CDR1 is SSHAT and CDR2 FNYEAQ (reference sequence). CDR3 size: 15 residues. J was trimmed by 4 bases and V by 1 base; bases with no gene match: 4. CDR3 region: CASSLGAGGADTQYF. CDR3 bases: TGTGCCAGCAGCTTAGGGGCGGGAGGCGCAGATACGCAGTATTTT.

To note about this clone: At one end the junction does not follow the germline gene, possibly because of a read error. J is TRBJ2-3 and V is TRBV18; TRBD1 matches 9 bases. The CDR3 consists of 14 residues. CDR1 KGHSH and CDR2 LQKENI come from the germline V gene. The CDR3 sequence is CVSSLGTGSDTQYF. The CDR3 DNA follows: TGTGTCAGCTCACTGGGGACAGGGTCCGATACGCAGTATTTT.

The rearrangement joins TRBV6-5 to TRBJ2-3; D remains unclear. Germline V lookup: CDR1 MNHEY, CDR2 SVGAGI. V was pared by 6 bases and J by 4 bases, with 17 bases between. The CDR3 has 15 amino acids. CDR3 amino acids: CASSPRAGPADTQYF. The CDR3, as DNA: TGTGCCAGCAGCCCCCGGGCTGGGCCGGCAGATACGCAGTATTTT.

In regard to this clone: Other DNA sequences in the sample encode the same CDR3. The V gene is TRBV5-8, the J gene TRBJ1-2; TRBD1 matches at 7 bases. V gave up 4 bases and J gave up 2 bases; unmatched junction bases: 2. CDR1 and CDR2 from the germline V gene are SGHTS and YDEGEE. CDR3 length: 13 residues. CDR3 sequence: CASSLDRNYGYTF. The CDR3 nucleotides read TGTGCCAGCAGCCTGGACAGGAACTATGGCTACACCTTC. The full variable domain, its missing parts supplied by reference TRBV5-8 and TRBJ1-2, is EAGVTQSPTHLIKTRGQQATLRCSPISGHTSVYWYQQALGLGLQFLLWYDEGEERNRGNFPPRFSGRQFPNYSSELNVNALELEDSALYLCASSLDRNYGYTFGSGTRLTVV.

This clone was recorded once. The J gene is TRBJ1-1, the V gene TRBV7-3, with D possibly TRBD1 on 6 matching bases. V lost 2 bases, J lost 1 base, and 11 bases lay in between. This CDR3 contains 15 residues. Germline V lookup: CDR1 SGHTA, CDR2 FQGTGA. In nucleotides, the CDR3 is TGTGCCAGCAGCTTAGGGGGGGCCGCGAACACTGAAGCTTTCTTT. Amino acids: CASSLGGAANTEAFF.

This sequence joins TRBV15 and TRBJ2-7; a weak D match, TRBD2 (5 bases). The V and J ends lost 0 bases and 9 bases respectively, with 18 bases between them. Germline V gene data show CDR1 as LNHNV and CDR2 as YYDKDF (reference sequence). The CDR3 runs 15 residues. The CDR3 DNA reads TGTGCCACCAGCAGAGATGAGCCGGGTGGAGGTGGGCAGTACTTC. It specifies CATSRDEPGGGGQYF.

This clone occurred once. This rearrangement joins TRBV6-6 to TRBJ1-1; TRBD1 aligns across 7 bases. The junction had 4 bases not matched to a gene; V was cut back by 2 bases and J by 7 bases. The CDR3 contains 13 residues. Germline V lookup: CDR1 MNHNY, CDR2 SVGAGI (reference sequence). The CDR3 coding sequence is TGTGCCAGCAGTTACGGGACAGAAAGTGAAGCTTTCTTT. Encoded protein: CASSYGTESEAFF.

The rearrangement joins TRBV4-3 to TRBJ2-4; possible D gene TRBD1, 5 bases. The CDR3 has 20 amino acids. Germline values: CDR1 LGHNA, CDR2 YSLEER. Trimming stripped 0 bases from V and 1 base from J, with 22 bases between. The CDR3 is CASSQDSGAQGKVAKNIQYF. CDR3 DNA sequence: TGCGCCAGCAGCCAAGATTCGGGCGCTCAGGGAAAGGTGGCCAAAAACATTCAGTACTTC.

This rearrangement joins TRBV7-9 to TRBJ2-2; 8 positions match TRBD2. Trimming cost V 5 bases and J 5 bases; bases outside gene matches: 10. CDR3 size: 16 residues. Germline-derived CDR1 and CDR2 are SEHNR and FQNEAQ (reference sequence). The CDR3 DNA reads TGTGCCAGCAGCCCCCCGGGGGGGTTTGATACCGGGGAGCTGTTTTTT. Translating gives CASSPPGGFDTGELFF.

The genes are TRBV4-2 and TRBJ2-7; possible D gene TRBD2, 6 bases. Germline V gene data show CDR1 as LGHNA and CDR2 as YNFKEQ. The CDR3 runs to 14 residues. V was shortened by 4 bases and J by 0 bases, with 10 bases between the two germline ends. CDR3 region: CASSLSGLSYEQYF. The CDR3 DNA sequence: TGTGCCAGCAGCCTTAGCGGACTCTCCTACGAGCAGTACTTC.

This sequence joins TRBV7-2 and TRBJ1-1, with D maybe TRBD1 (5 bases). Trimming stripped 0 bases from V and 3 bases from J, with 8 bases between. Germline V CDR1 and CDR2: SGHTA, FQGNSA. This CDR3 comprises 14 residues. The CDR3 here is CASSLASGHTEAFF. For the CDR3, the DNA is TGTGCCAGCAGCTTAGCATCGGGGCACACTGAAGCTTTCTTT. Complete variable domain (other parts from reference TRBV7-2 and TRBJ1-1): GAGVSQSPSNKVTEKGKDVELRCDPISGHTALYWYRQSLGQGLEFLIYFQGNSAPDKSGLPSDRFSAERTGGSVSTLTIQRTQQEDSAVYLCASSLASGHTEAFFGQGTRLTVV.

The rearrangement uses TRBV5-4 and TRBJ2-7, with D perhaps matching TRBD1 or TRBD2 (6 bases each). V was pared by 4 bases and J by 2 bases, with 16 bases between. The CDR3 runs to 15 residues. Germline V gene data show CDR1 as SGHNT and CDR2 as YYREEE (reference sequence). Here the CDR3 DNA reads TGTGCCAGCAGCCTAGGAGGGGGGACCCCCTACGAGCAGTACTTC. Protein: CASSLGGGTPYEQYF.

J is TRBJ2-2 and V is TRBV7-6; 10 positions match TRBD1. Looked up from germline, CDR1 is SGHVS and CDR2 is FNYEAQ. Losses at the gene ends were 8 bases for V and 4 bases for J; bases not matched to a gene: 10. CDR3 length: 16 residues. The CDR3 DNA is TGTGCCAGCGGTCCGGGACAGGGGACCTTCACCGGGGAGCTGTTTTTT. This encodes CASGPGQGTFTGELFF.